This TCR beta chain is from a study of blood T cells in healthy people across ages. A J-beta primer mix and a sample-barcoded 5' primer were used in a second PCR of about 7 to 12 cycles. TCRdb reanalysed the 5' RACE reads using MiXCR and keeps one entry per CDR3 protein. This repertoire shows fewer than 900,000 distinct CDR3 sequences, around 40% found once; its top ten account for 20% to 25%. Germline V lookup: CDR1 DFQATT, CDR2 SNEGSKA (reference sequence). This CDR3 has 12 residues. The germline V and J ends were trimmed by 3 bases and 3 bases, with 6 bases remaining between them. This clonotype was observed a few times.

The receptor was derived from a woman aged 60 to 75 in good health. Sequences were obtained from blood. The chain couples TRBV20-1 to TRBJ1-5; D is unclear. In DNA, the CDR3 is TGCAGTGCTAGGTCTCACAATCAGCCCCAGCATTTT. Translating gives CSARSHNQPQHF.